Presented here are 32 T cell receptor beta chains from one specimen sequenced in a study of blood T cell repertoires in COVID-19. Profiled with immunoSEQ multiplex PCR; TCRdb holds only in-frame clones, not every one. The sample holds approximately 200,000 clones, 75% to 90% seen once. Material: PBMCs or T cells enriched from blood (not recorded which). These receptor sequences come from a woman in her thirties who had been exposed to COVID-19.

The CDR3 protein is CASKGLDYGYTF. In DNA form, the CDR3 reads TGTGCCAGCAAGGGGTTGGACTATGGCTACACCTTC. The chain couples TRBV27 to TRBJ1-2, with D possibly TRBD1 on 5 matching bases. Trimming stripped 7 bases from V and 3 bases from J, with 9 bases between. Germline V gene lookup returns CDR1 MNHEY and CDR2 SMNVEV (reference sequence). The CDR3 runs to 12 residues.

CDR3 DNA: TGTGCCAGCTCACCAGTGGTTTCAACCCAGGGTACTGAAGCTTTCTTT. Its protein product is CASSPVVSTQGTEAFF. V and J are TRBV18 and TRBJ1-1; weak D call: TRBD1 (5 bases). The germline CDR1 and CDR2 sequences are KGHSH and LQKENI. V lost 2 bases and J lost 5, with 18 bases in between. The CDR3 runs to 16 residues.

The CDR3 region is CASSPQSSAYEQYF. DNA for the CDR3: TGTGCCAGCAGCCCCCAGAGTTCAGCGTACGAGCAGTACTTC. The J gene is TRBJ2-7, the V gene TRBV11-3, with D unclear. V was trimmed by 5 bases and J by 4 bases, leaving 15 bases between them. Germline V gene lookup returns CDR1 SGHNT and CDR2 YENEEA. The CDR3 is 14 amino acids.

Points on this clone: One junction end disagrees with the germline gene, perhaps due to a read error. This chain uses TRBV29-1 with TRBJ1-2; D possibly corresponds to TRBD1 (6 bases). Germline assignment: CDR1 SQVTM and CDR2 ANQGSEA. CDR3 length: 16 residues. For the CDR3, the DNA is TGCAGCGTAGAAGAACCACGGACAGCTTTCCACTATGGCTACACCTTC. It codes for CSVEEPRTAFHYGYTF.

This chain joins TRBV6-1 and TRBJ2-2; no firm D call. Germline CDR1 is MNHNS and CDR2 is SASEGT. This CDR3 has 16 residues. The germline V and J ends were trimmed by 0 bases and 6 bases, with 14 bases remaining between them. For the CDR3, the DNA is TGTGCCAGCAGTGAAGCACCGAGGATGAGTCCCGGGGAGCTGTTTTTT. Translating gives CASSEAPRMSPGELFF.

The V call is TRBV18, the J call TRBJ2-7, with TRBD1 matching over 10 bases. This CDR3 contains 16 residues. The V gene's germline CDR1 is KGHSH and CDR2 LQKENI. Trimming removed 1 base from V and 5 bases from J; junction bases left unmatched: 8. CDR3 in DNA: TGTGCCAGCTCACCACGCCTGAGACAGGGGGCTGACGAGCAGTACTTC. It is translated as CASSPRLRQGADEQYF. The full variable domain, with the rest looked up from reference TRBV18 and TRBJ2-7, is NAGVMQNPRHLVRRRGQEARLRCSPMKGHSHVYWYRQLPEEGLKFMVYLQKENIIDESGMPKERFSAEFPKEGPSILRIQQVVRGDSAAYFCASSPRLRQGADEQYFGPGTRLTVT.

The chain recombines TRBV11-3 with TRBJ1-1, with 8 bases matching TRBD1. Losses at the gene ends were 2 bases for V and 4 bases for J; bases not matched to a gene: 3. Germline loops: CDR1 SGHNT, CDR2 YENEEA. This CDR3 comprises 14 residues. CDR3 in amino acids: CASSLRTGSTEAFF. CDR3 nucleotides: TGTGCCAGCAGCTTACGGACAGGGTCCACTGAAGCTTTCTTT.

V is TRBV28 and J is TRBJ2-5; TRBD1 might be the D (5 bases). CDR3 length: 15 residues. Germline V gene lookup returns CDR1 MDHEN and CDR2 SYDVKM. V was cut by 4 bases and J by 0 bases, with 12 bases left in between. The CDR3 protein is CASSYGKGYQETQYF. CDR3 nucleotide sequence: TGTGCCAGCAGTTACGGAAAGGGGTACCAAGAGACCCAGTACTTC.

The genes are TRBV7-7 and TRBJ1-6; D is undetermined. This CDR3 is built from 15 residues. Germline V CDR1 and CDR2: SSHAT, FNYEAQ (reference sequence). V lost 3 bases to trimming and J lost 6 bases, with 12 bases between them. CDR3 protein: CASSLNRVINSPLHF. The CDR3 DNA is TGTGCCAGCAGCTTGAACAGAGTAATTAATTCACCCCTCCACTTT.

The V call is TRBV7-4, the J call TRBJ2-3; 7 bases are shared with TRBD2. J lost 0 bases, V lost 5 bases, and 14 bases had no gene match. The V gene's germline CDR1 is SGHVT and CDR2 SQSDAQ. This CDR3 has 18 amino acids. In DNA form, the CDR3 reads TGTGCCAGCAGCGCCCGGGACTTTCCGGGAGGTAGCACAGATACGCAGTATTTT. Translated: CASSARDFPGGSTDTQYF.

The gene calls are TRBV7-2 and TRBJ1-4; D perhaps matches TRBD1 (5 bases). V was cut by 5 bases and J by 5 bases, with 18 bases left in between. Per the germline V gene, CDR1 is SGHTA and CDR2 is FQGNSA. CDR3 size: 16 residues. CDR3 loop: CASSPLSAGRNEKLFF. The CDR3 coding sequence is TGTGCCAGCAGCCCGTTATCGGCAGGGAGGAATGAAAAACTGTTTTTT.

This chain uses TRBV7-9 with TRBJ1-5; no clear D gene. The germline V and J ends were trimmed by 5 bases and 2 bases, with 13 bases remaining between them. The CDR3 has 15 amino acids. Germline V gene sequence: CDR1 SEHNR, CDR2 FQNEAQ (reference sequence). Written as DNA, the CDR3 is TGTGCCAGCAGCGTGGGAACGGGAGGCAATCAGCCCCAGCATTTT. This translates into CASSVGTGGNQPQHF.

This chain's CDR3 is CASSSLGGTIKSSYNEQFF. The CDR3 nucleotides are TGTGCCAGCAGCTCCCTGGGGGGTACGATAAAGAGCTCCTACAATGAGCAGTTCTTC. This chain links TRBV11-2 with TRBJ2-1, with TRBD2 as a possible D gene (6 bases). Trimming stripped 4 bases from V and 0 bases from J, with 22 bases between. Germline V gene sequence: CDR1 SGHAT, CDR2 FQNNGV. CDR3 size: 19 residues.

V is TRBV12-3 or TRBV12-4 and J is TRBJ1-1, with unresolved D. The CDR3 is 13 amino acids. Between the trimmed V and J ends, which lost 6 bases and 1 base, there was a span of 9 bases. The CDR3 sequence: CASSRKQNTEAFF. In DNA form, the CDR3 reads TGTGCCAGCAGCCGAAAACAGAACACTGAAGCTTTCTTT.

This clone is a singleton in its sample. J is TRBJ2-3 and V is TRBV6-2 or TRBV6-3, with a tentative D call TRBD1 (6 bases). V was shortened by 2 bases and J by 5 bases, with 17 bases between the two germline ends. Germline V gene sequence: CDR1 MNHEY, CDR2 SVGEGT. The CDR3 is 16 amino acids. CDR3 DNA sequence: TGTGCCAGCAGTTACCTGGGCGGGCGAGGGGGAGATACGCAGTATTTT. Its protein is CASSYLGGRGGDTQYF.

This chain links TRBV10-1 with TRBJ1-2; TRBD1 matches 8 bases. V shed 6 bases, J shed 7 bases, and the junction held 7 bases outside the gene matches. CDR1 and CDR2 (germline): WNHNN, SYGVQD (reference sequence). The CDR3 contains 13 residues. This chain's CDR3 is CASSPDRAGGYTF. For the CDR3, the DNA is TGCGCCAGCAGCCCGGACAGGGCAGGTGGCTACACCTTC.

This clone was recorded only once. V and J are TRBV5-1 and TRBJ2-7; maybe TRBD1 (6 bases). V lost 7 bases and J 4 bases, leaving 21 bases between the germline ends. Per the germline V gene, CDR1 is SGHRS and CDR2 is YFSETQ. The CDR3 loop spans 15 amino acids. CDR3 region: CASSRDPTGIYEQYF. The CDR3 DNA follows: TGCGCCAGCTCGAGAGACCCGACAGGCATTTACGAGCAGTACTTC.

This clone was seen a few times. Compared with germline, one end of the junction differs, possibly owing to a read error. This chain joins TRBV11-3 and TRBJ1-5; D is perhaps TRBD1 (5 bases). There are 17 residues in the CDR3. Looked up from germline, CDR1 is SGHNT and CDR2 is YENEEA. CDR3 nucleotides: TGTGCCAGCAGCTTAGGCCGAATAGACAGTATCAATCATCCCCAGCATTTT. It codes for CASSLGRIDSINHPQHF. The entire variable domain, with the rest obtained from reference TRBV11-3 and TRBJ1-5, is as follows: EAGVVQSPRYKIIEKKQPVAFWCNPISGHNTLYWYLQNLGQGPELLIRYENEEAVDDSQLPKDRFSAERLKGVDSTLKIQPAELGDSAVYLCASSLGRIDSINHPQHFGDGTRLSIL.

This clone occurred once. V usage is TRBV27 and J usage is TRBJ1-4, with TRBD1 matching 8 bases. The CDR3 runs 15 residues. The germline V gene encodes CDR1 MNHEY and CDR2 SMNVEV (reference sequence). J gave up 3 bases and V 3 bases, and 3 bases lay outside the gene matches. CDR3 sequence reads: CASSFQGAPNEKLFF. CDR3 DNA: TGTGCCAGCAGTTTTCAGGGGGCACCTAATGAAAAACTGTTTTTT.

This clone turned up a few times. This chain uses TRBV15 with TRBJ1-2; D might be TRBD1 (6 bases). The V gene's germline CDR1 is LNHNV and CDR2 YYDKDF (reference sequence). CDR3 length equals 14 residues. Trimming left V 3 bases short and J 4 bases short, with 12 bases between. For the CDR3, the DNA is TGTGCCACCAGCAGGAGCAGGGGCAGCTATGGCTACACCTTC. Protein sequence: CATSRSRGSYGYTF.

The J gene is TRBJ1-3, the V gene TRBV3-1 (or the pseudogene TRBV3-2); D remains unclear. Germline V gene data show CDR1 as LGHDT and CDR2 as YNNKEL (reference sequence). V lost 3 bases, J lost 10 bases, and 22 bases lay in between. This CDR3 comprises 16 residues. The CDR3 sequence is CASSQPGAPAGETIYF. The CDR3 nucleotides are TGTGCCAGCAGCCAGCCGGGCGCCCCCGCCGGGGAGACCATATATTTT.

Concerning this clone itself: The sample carries other DNA sequences with the same CDR3. V is TRBV7-3 and J is TRBJ1-1; 9 bases are a match to TRBD1. This CDR3 is 14 amino acids long. Germline CDR1 and CDR2: SGHTA and FQGTGA. The V segment lost 5 bases and the J segment 4 bases; nucleotides outside the gene matches: 5. The CDR3 region is CASSPDRGGTEAFF. The CDR3 DNA is TGTGCCAGCAGCCCGGACAGGGGAGGCACTGAAGCTTTCTTT.

V and J are TRBV12-3 or TRBV12-4 and TRBJ2-7, with D uncertain. The CDR3 runs to 13 residues. Trimming stripped 5 bases from V and 7 bases from J, with 15 bases between. The CDR3 DNA follows: TGTGCCAGCAGTCACAGCCTCACAAGGGAGCAGTACTTC. It specifies CASSHSLTREQYF.

This chain joins TRBV5-4 and TRBJ2-7; D possibly corresponds to TRBD1 (6 bases). Germline CDR1 reads SGHNT; CDR2 reads YYREEE (reference sequence). The V end lost 5 bases, the J end lost 3 bases, and 18 bases lay between the germline ends. The CDR3 extends over 15 amino acids. The CDR3 is CASSFDQGPLYEQYF. For the CDR3, the DNA is TGTGCCAGCAGTTTCGATCAGGGGCCCCTCTACGAGCAGTACTTC.

Remarks on this clone: The same CDR3 also results from other DNA sequences found in this sample. The CDR3 nucleotides read TGTGCCTGGACCCTCGGTGGGAACACTGAAGCTTTCTTT. Protein: CAWTLGGNTEAFF. V gene TRBV30 combines with J gene TRBJ1-1; D unclear. Trimming removed 4 bases at V and 1 base at J, with 10 bases between. CDR1 and CDR2 from the germline V gene are GTSNPN and SVGIG (reference sequence). There are 13 residues in the CDR3.

This clone was picked up a small number of times. The chain employs TRBV24-1 and TRBJ1-2, with TRBD1 matching 10 bases. The trim removed 7 bases at V and 8 bases at J, leaving 9 bases unmatched. The germline V gene encodes CDR1 KGHDR and CDR2 SFDVKD. The length of the CDR3 is 14 residues. The CDR3 DNA is TGTGCCACCAGGGGGACAGGGGCGTTAGGCGGCTACACCTTC. Translating it yields CATRGTGALGGYTF.

The chain joins TRBV29-1 to TRBJ2-2; TRBD2 aligns across 9 bases. The ends lost 4 bases at V and 2 bases at J; junction bases unmatched: 5. The CDR3 is 15 amino acids. Germline V gives CDR1 SQVTM, CDR2 ANQGSEA. The CDR3 DNA reads as TGCAGCGTTGGGGGGCTAGCGGGAAACACCGGGGAGCTGTTTTTT. Translated, it gives CSVGGLAGNTGELFF.

This chain links TRBV2 with TRBJ2-7, with D unclear. CDR1 is SNHLY, CDR2 FYNNEI, per germline. Trimming removed 8 bases from V and 3 bases from J, with 17 bases in between. This CDR3 has 14 residues. DNA for the CDR3: TGTGCCAGCGTCTCAAACAGTCTCGTCTACGAGCAGTACTTC. Translated, it gives CASVSNSLVYEQYF.

The CDR3 is CASSIAPGGAGGPGNEQFF. In DNA, the CDR3 is TGTGCCAGTAGTATAGCCCCCGGGGGAGCGGGGGGGCCGGGGAATGAGCAGTTCTTC. The chain carries TRBV19 and TRBJ2-1, with 10 bases aligning to TRBD2. J lost 7 bases, V lost 1 base, and 16 bases had no gene match. This CDR3 contains 19 residues. Germline V gives CDR1 LNHDA, CDR2 SQIVND (reference sequence).

The chain couples TRBV6-5 to TRBJ1-2, with TRBD1 matching over 7 bases. Per germline, CDR1 MNHEY and CDR2 SVGAGI. The V segment lost 6 bases and the J segment 3 bases; nucleotides outside the gene matches: 4. CDR3 length equals 13 residues. In nucleotides, the CDR3 is TGTGCCAGCAGAACAGGGGACTACTATGGCTACACCTTC. It codes for CASRTGDYYGYTF.

This clone was recorded only once. The V and J genes are TRBV6-5 and TRBJ2-7, with TRBD1 matching over 7 bases. Trimming at V came to 6 bases and at J to 2 bases, leaving 4 bases not matched to a gene. This CDR3 spans 13 amino acids. CDR1 and CDR2 from the germline V gene are MNHEY and SVGAGI. In DNA form, the CDR3 reads TGTGCCAGCAGCCCCGGGACAGCCTACGAGCAGTACTTC. It yields the protein CASSPGTAYEQYF.

The chain couples TRBV6-5 to TRBJ1-6; possibly TRBD1 for D (6 bases). V shed 0 bases and J shed 9 bases, with 15 bases lying between them. Germline assignment: CDR1 MNHEY and CDR2 SVGAGI. This CDR3 is built from 16 residues. The chain's CDR3 is CASSYSKQGKGSPLHF. The CDR3 coding sequence is TGTGCCAGCAGTTACTCGAAGCAGGGGAAGGGTTCACCCCTCCACTTT.